One and the same sample provided the 14 T cell receptor beta chains below, sequenced in a study of brain T cells in children with intractable seizures. Using immunoSEQ multiplex PCR, the repertoire was profiled, and TCRdb retains in-frame clones only, with some absent. The repertoire holds roughly 69,000 clones, with 90% to 97% as singletons. Sequences were derived from peripheral blood, sampled at surgery. The source of these receptors is a boy younger than two with focal cortical dysplasia and intractable seizures.

In this sample, this clone turned up once. This chain links TRBV5-6 with TRBJ1-3, with D possibly matching TRBD1 (6 bases). Germline V gives CDR1 SGHDT, CDR2 YYEEEE. The CDR3 extends over 15 amino acids. Trimming left V 3 bases short and J 1 base short, with 11 bases between. The CDR3 nucleotides read TGTGCCAGCAGCTCTATCACAGGGTCTGGAAACACCATATATTTT. It is translated as CASSSITGSGNTIYF.

This clone has just one count. J is TRBJ1-2 and V is TRBV6-5, with 7 bases lining up with TRBD1. Trimming cost V 8 bases and J 4 bases; bases outside gene matches: 10. The CDR3 is made up of 14 amino acids. Germline V gene sequence: CDR1 MNHEY, CDR2 SVGAGI. The CDR3 region is CASDEGANPYGYTF. In DNA, the CDR3 is TGTGCCAGCGACGAGGGGGCAAACCCCTATGGCTACACCTTC.

This chain joins TRBV7-2 and TRBJ2-1, with D perhaps given as TRBD1 or TRBD2 (6 bases each). Germline V gene data show CDR1 as SGHTA and CDR2 as FQGNSA. The V gene lost 5 bases and the J gene lost 0 bases, with 23 bases spanning the gap. The CDR3 has 19 amino acids. DNA for the CDR3: TGTGCCAGCAGCCCCCGATATGGTCGGGGGCTGAGCTCCTACAATGAGCAGTTCTTC. Protein product: CASSPRYGRGLSSYNEQFF. Complete variable domain (other parts from reference TRBV7-2 and TRBJ2-1): GAGVSQSPSNKVTEKGKDVELRCDPISGHTALYWYRQSLGQGLEFLIYFQGNSAPDKSGLPSDRFSAERTGGSVSTLTIQRTQQEDSAVYLCASSPRYGRGLSSYNEQFFGPGTRLTVL.

The V and J genes are TRBV3-1 (or the pseudogene TRBV3-2) and TRBJ1-4; D gene ambiguous. With 2 bases removed from V and 5 bases from J, the gap between germline ends came to 12 bases. Germline V gene data show CDR1 as LGHDT and CDR2 as YNNKEL (reference sequence). The length of the CDR3 is 15 residues. CDR3 DNA: TGTGCCAGCAGCCAATATAGGAGCCCGAATGAAAAACTGTTTTTT. It yields the protein CASSQYRSPNEKLFF.

The chain is built from TRBV5-1 and TRBJ2-1, with 11 bases aligning to TRBD2. CDR1 is SGHRS, CDR2 YFSETQ, per germline. J was trimmed by 0 bases and V by 4 bases; bases with no gene match: 3. The CDR3 spans 16 residues. In DNA, the CDR3 is TGCGCCAGCAGCGGAACTAGCGGGAGCTCCTACAATGAGCAGTTCTTC. Translating it yields CASSGTSGSSYNEQFF.

The chain recombines TRBV7-2 with TRBJ2-5; possibly TRBD2 for D (5 bases). The CDR3 loop spans 14 amino acids. Trimming cost V 7 bases and J 5 bases, with 17 bases left between them. Germline-derived CDR1 and CDR2 are SGHTA and FQGNSA. CDR3 nucleotides: TGTGCCAGCACCCTGTTAGAGGGATGGGAGACCCAGTACTTC. This encodes CASTLLEGWETQYF.

This clone was observed a single time. This chain joins TRBV7-7 and TRBJ2-5; D tentatively fits TRBD1 or TRBD2 (5 bases each). The V end lost 6 bases, the J end lost 2 bases, and 16 bases lay between the germline ends. The CDR3 has 15 amino acids. From germline, CDR1 is SSHAT and CDR2 FNYEAQ (reference sequence). CDR3 in DNA: TGTGCCAGCAGTCTATCCGGGACGGGGCAAGAGACCCAGTACTTC. Translation: CASSLSGTGQETQYF.

The chain is built from TRBV5-6 and TRBJ1-3, with D possibly TRBD1 on 6 matching bases. Germline values: CDR1 SGHDT, CDR2 YYEEEE. V was pared by 3 bases and J by 0 bases, with 16 bases between. This CDR3 region has 17 residues. The CDR3 here is CASSYFRRDISGNTIYF. CDR3 bases: TGTGCCAGCAGCTACTTTAGAAGGGACATCTCTGGAAACACCATATATTTT.

The chain combines TRBV27 with TRBJ2-5; tentative D call: TRBD2 (6 bases). The CDR3 runs 15 residues. Germline V CDR1 and CDR2: MNHEY, SMNVEV (reference sequence). V lost 5 bases, J lost 3 bases, and 16 bases lay in between. CDR3 amino acids: CASSNLLGGEETQYF. The CDR3 DNA follows: TGTGCCAGCAGTAACCTTCTGGGCGGGGAAGAGACCCAGTACTTC.

The chain links TRBV19 to TRBJ1-6; 7 bases fit TRBD1. V gave up 5 bases and J gave up 5 bases; unmatched junction bases: 3. Germline V gives CDR1 LNHDA, CDR2 SQIVND (reference sequence). The CDR3 consists of 14 residues. CDR3 DNA: TGTGCCAGTAGTCGGGACAGTAATAATTCACCCCTCCACTTT. It translates to CASSRDSNNSPLHF.

The gene calls are TRBV6-2 or TRBV6-3 and TRBJ2-5; D not certain. Germline loops: CDR1 MNHEY, CDR2 SVGEGT. CDR3 size: 12 residues. Trimming took off 8 bases at V and 4 bases at J, with 11 bases between the two ends. CDR3 amino acids: CASGPPGETQYF. The CDR3 region has the DNA TGTGCCAGCGGCCCCCCCGGAGAGACCCAGTACTTC.

The chain is built from TRBV27 and TRBJ1-2; D uncertain. Trimming left V 0 bases short and J 6 bases short, with 8 bases between. The germline V gene has CDR1 MNHEY and CDR2 SMNVEV (reference sequence). This CDR3 has 13 amino acids. In DNA, the CDR3 is TGTGCCAGCAGTTTATCGTCAGCGAATGGCTACACCTTC. This gives the protein CASSLSSANGYTF.

The chain combines TRBV10-3 with TRBJ2-3, with no clear D. This CDR3 region has 15 residues. From germline, CDR1 is ENHRY and CDR2 SYGVKD. With 4 bases removed from V and 3 bases from J, the gap between germline ends came to 14 bases. The CDR3 region is CAISARGPATDTQYF. DNA for the CDR3: TGTGCCATCAGTGCCCGAGGACCCGCAACAGATACGCAGTATTTT.

This clone was recorded once. The chain is built from TRBV6-5 and TRBJ2-7; TRBD2 might be the D (6 bases). Germline CDR1 MNHEY, CDR2 SVGAGI. The CDR3 consists of 15 residues. V was cut by 0 bases and J by 2 bases, with 11 bases left in between. The CDR3 DNA reads TGTGCCAGCAGTTACTCAGGAGGGGCCGCCTACGAGCAGTACTTC. It encodes CASSYSGGAAYEQYF.